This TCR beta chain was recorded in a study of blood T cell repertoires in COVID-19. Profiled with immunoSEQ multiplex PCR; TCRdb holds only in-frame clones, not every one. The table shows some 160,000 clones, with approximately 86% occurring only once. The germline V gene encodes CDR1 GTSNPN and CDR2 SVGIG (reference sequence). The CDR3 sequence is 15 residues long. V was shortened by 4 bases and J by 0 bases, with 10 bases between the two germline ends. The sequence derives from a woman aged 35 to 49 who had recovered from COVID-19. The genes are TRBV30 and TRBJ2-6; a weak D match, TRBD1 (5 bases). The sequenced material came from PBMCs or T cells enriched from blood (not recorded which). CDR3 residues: CAWTSGLSGANVLTF. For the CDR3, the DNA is TGTGCCTGGACCTCAGGGCTCTCTGGGGCCAACGTCCTGACTTTC.